The 21 T cell receptor beta chains presented below share a single source sample, sequenced in a study of blood T cell repertoires in COVID-19. Data came from immunoSEQ multiplex PCR; TCRdb stores just in-frame clones and leaves some out. The data show fewer than 85,000 clones, about 74% seen once. Material: peripheral blood. The receptors stem from a human donor with acute or convalescent COVID-19. The donor label of this sample is uncertain.

The rearrangement links TRBV11-2 to TRBJ2-1; a weak D match, TRBD2 (6 bases). Germline assignment: CDR1 SGHAT and CDR2 FQNNGV. Trimming removed 0 bases from V and 1 base from J, with 10 bases in between. The CDR3 is 16 amino acids. CDR3 loop: CASSLEGGTSYNEQFF. The CDR3 DNA is TGTGCCAGCAGCTTAGAGGGCGGGACGTCCTACAATGAGCAGTTCTTC.

The chain uses TRBV28 and TRBJ2-1; 7 bases agree with TRBD2. This CDR3 contains 13 residues. Unmatched junction bases numbered 4, after V lost 9 bases and J lost 2 bases. Germline loops: CDR1 MDHEN, CDR2 SYDVKM. This CDR3 reads CASGTITYNEQFF. CDR3 in DNA: TGTGCCAGTGGGACTATCACCTACAATGAGCAGTTCTTC.

The rearrangement joins TRBV5-1 to TRBJ1-5; maybe TRBD1 (6 bases). Germline V CDR1 and CDR2: SGHRS, YFSETQ. The CDR3 spans 14 residues. V lost 4 bases and J 10 bases, leaving 18 bases between the germline ends. Here the CDR3 reads CASSQGTGQLPQHF. CDR3 nucleotides: TGCGCCAGCAGCCAGGGAACAGGACAGCTTCCCCAGCATTTT.

J is TRBJ1-6 and V is TRBV7-2; 11 bases line up with TRBD1. The CDR3 runs to 14 residues. Germline V gene sequence: CDR1 SGHTA, CDR2 FQGNSA. The junction had 4 bases not matched to a gene; V was cut back by 5 bases and J by 10 bases. CDR3 nucleotides: TGTGCCAGCAGCCTGGGACAGGGGGGGTCACCCCTCCACTTT. It encodes CASSLGQGGSPLHF. Filled out from reference TRBV7-2 and TRBJ1-6, the complete variable domain reads GAGVSQSPSNKVTEKGKDVELRCDPISGHTALYWYRQSLGQGLEFLIYFQGNSAPDKSGLPSDRFSAERTGGSVSTLTIQRTQQEDSAVYLCASSLGQGGSPLHFGNGTRLTVT.

V gene TRBV7-9 combines with J gene TRBJ1-5, with TRBD1 as a possible D gene (6 bases). The CDR3 extends over 17 amino acids. The germline CDR1 and CDR2 sequences are SEHNR and FQNEAQ (reference sequence). V gave up 2 bases and J gave up 9 bases, with 23 bases separating them. CDR3 loop: CASSLTRGQTTDGPQHF. As DNA, the CDR3 is TGTGCCAGCAGCTTAACCCGGGGACAAACAACGGACGGGCCCCAGCATTTT.

J is TRBJ2-1 and V is TRBV19, with a tentative D call TRBD2 (5 bases). This CDR3 region has 18 residues. Looked up from germline, CDR1 is LNHDA and CDR2 is SQIVND (reference sequence). The V end was cut by 3 bases, the J end by 2 bases, with 20 bases between. This CDR3 reads CASSIATPASPPYNEQFF. CDR3 bases: TGTGCCAGTAGTATTGCGACCCCGGCTAGCCCGCCCTACAATGAGCAGTTCTTC.

This chain uses TRBV19 with TRBJ1-1; D is uncertain. The CDR3 is 13 amino acids. Germline V gives CDR1 LNHDA, CDR2 SQIVND (reference sequence). V shed 9 bases and J shed 5 bases, with 16 bases lying between them. CDR3 region: CASQSLGVTEAFF. The CDR3 DNA reads as TGTGCCAGCCAATCCCTCGGGGTGACTGAAGCTTTCTTT. Supplemented by reference TRBV19 and TRBJ1-1, the full variable domain reads DGGITQSPKYLFRKEGQNVTLSCEQNLNHDAMYWYRQDPGQGLRLIYYSQIVNDFQKGDIAEGYSVSREKKESFPLTVTSAQKNPTAFYLCASQSLGVTEAFFGQGTRLTVV.

The V and J genes are TRBV4-3 and TRBJ2-3; 10 bases agree with TRBD2. V dropped 3 bases and J dropped 2; count of bases not matched to a gene: 5. CDR1 and CDR2 (germline): LGHNA, YSLEER. The CDR3 loop spans 16 amino acids. CDR3 protein: CASSQWTSGTTDTQYF. The CDR3 coding sequence is TGCGCCAGCAGCCAGTGGACTAGCGGTACCACAGATACGCAGTATTTT.

This chain joins TRBV7-9 and TRBJ2-7; D perhaps matches TRBD1 (6 bases). From germline, CDR1 is SEHNR and CDR2 FQNEAQ (reference sequence). CDR3 size: 14 residues. Deletions cut 0 bases from V and 4 bases from J, with 10 bases between. CDR3 protein: CASSLAGTQYEQYF. The CDR3, as DNA: TGTGCCAGCAGCTTAGCCGGGACACAATACGAGCAGTACTTC.

V gene TRBV10-3 combines with J gene TRBJ1-4; TRBD1 agrees at 7 bases. Trimming took 0 bases from V and 8 from J; bases not matched to a gene: 9. The V gene's germline CDR1 is ENHRY and CDR2 SYGVKD. The CDR3 is 16 residues long. The CDR3 nucleotides are TGTGCCATCAGTGAGTCAATGGGACAGCTGGGGGAAAAACTGTTTTTT. Its translation: CAISESMGQLGEKLFF.

J is TRBJ2-1 and V is TRBV6-5; D remains ambiguous. The V end lost 7 bases, the J end lost 0 bases, and 10 bases lay between the germline ends. The germline V gene encodes CDR1 MNHEY and CDR2 SVGAGI. The CDR3 consists of 14 residues. The CDR3 loop reads CASIEQISYNEQFF. In nucleotides, the CDR3 is TGTGCCAGCATCGAACAAATCTCCTACAATGAGCAGTTCTTC.

The sample holds a few counts of this clone. The chain uses TRBV28 and TRBJ2-2; D is uncertain. Per germline, CDR1 MDHEN and CDR2 SYDVKM. V lost 3 bases and J lost 8, with 4 bases in between. The CDR3 is 11 amino acids. CDR3 nucleotide sequence: TGTGCCAGCAGTTTTCCGGGGGAGCTGTTTTTT. Amino acids: CASSFPGELFF.

In its sample, this clone ranks as medium-sized. V usage is TRBV6-6 and J usage is TRBJ1-1; D is uncertain. Trimming left V 6 bases short and J 1 base short, with 12 bases between. CDR3 size: 14 residues. Germline assignment: CDR1 MNHNY and CDR2 SVGAGI (reference sequence). The CDR3 bases are TGTGCCAGCAGGAATGAAGGAGGGAACACTGAAGCTTTCTTT. Translating it yields CASRNEGGNTEAFF.

The genes are TRBV20-1 and TRBJ2-1; weak D call: TRBD2 (5 bases). This CDR3 region has 14 residues. Germline CDR1 reads DFQATT; CDR2 reads SNEGSKA (reference sequence). Trimming stripped 3 bases from V and 0 bases from J, with 9 bases between. CDR3 in amino acids: CSASEDSSYNEQFF. The CDR3 DNA sequence: TGCAGTGCTAGTGAGGACTCCTCCTACAATGAGCAGTTCTTC.

V and J are TRBV6-5 and TRBJ2-5; 10 bases are shared with TRBD2. This CDR3 contains 16 residues. Germline CDR1 reads MNHEY; CDR2 reads SVGAGI. Trimming cost V 3 bases and J 5 bases; bases outside gene matches: 9. The CDR3 DNA reads as TGTGCCAGCAGTTATTCCGGACTAGCGGCGGAGGAGACCCAGTACTTC. Its protein product is CASSYSGLAAEETQYF.

The sample holds a few counts of this clone. CDR3 sequence: CASGRSGSYNEQFF. CDR3 DNA sequence: TGTGCCAGCGGGAGGAGCGGTTCCTACAATGAGCAGTTCTTC. The chain is built from TRBV6-6 and TRBJ2-1, with a possible D match to TRBD2 (6 bases). This CDR3 contains 14 residues. In germline, CDR1 is MNHNY, CDR2 SVGAGI (reference sequence). Trimming took 8 bases from V and 1 from J, leaving 12 bases between them.

This clone has a handful of counts. The chain uses TRBV11-1 and TRBJ1-1; 8 bases align to TRBD1. The CDR3 covers 14 residues. The junction had 2 bases not matched to a gene; V was cut back by 5 bases and J by 0 bases. Germline CDR1 SGHAT, CDR2 FQDESV (reference sequence). CDR3 residues: CASSVGQVNTEAFF. CDR3 DNA sequence: TGTGCCAGCAGCGTGGGACAGGTGAACACTGAAGCTTTCTTT.

V and J are TRBV27 and TRBJ1-6, with D possibly matching TRBD1 (5 bases). This CDR3 region has 15 residues. V shed 3 bases and J shed 7 bases, with 13 bases lying between them. The germline V gene encodes CDR1 MNHEY and CDR2 SMNVEV (reference sequence). The CDR3 loop reads CASSLERAGNSPLHF. CDR3 nucleotide sequence: TGTGCCAGCAGTTTGGAAAGGGCAGGGAATTCACCCCTCCACTTT.

The chain carries TRBV11-2 and TRBJ1-5; D possibly corresponds to TRBD1 (6 bases). Trimming stripped 2 bases from V and 7 bases from J, with 15 bases between. Germline loops: CDR1 SGHAT, CDR2 FQNNGV. The CDR3 sequence is 15 residues long. CDR3 sequence: CASSLSGGPSQPQHF. CDR3 DNA: TGTGCCAGCAGCTTATCTGGGGGCCCCAGCCAGCCCCAGCATTTT.

The gene calls are TRBV6-6 and TRBJ2-3; the match to TRBD1 covers 8 bases. The CDR3 sequence is 13 residues long. The V gene end was trimmed by 4 bases and the J gene end by 13 bases; junction bases not matched to a gene: 10. The germline V gene has CDR1 MNHNY and CDR2 SVGAGI (reference sequence). This chain's CDR3 is CASSFPGAGGEYF. The CDR3 DNA reads TGTGCCAGCAGTTTCCCAGGGGCAGGGGGCGAGTATTTT.

V gene TRBV2 combines with J gene TRBJ2-1; 8 bases map to TRBD1. J lost 8 bases, V lost 7 bases, and 7 bases had no gene match. The length of the CDR3 is 13 residues. Germline V gives CDR1 SNHLY, CDR2 FYNNEI. The CDR3 nucleotides read TGTGCCAGCAATCAGGGGGCCGTAGATGAGCAGTTCTTC. This codes for CASNQGAVDEQFF.